One sample yielded the 4 T cell receptor beta chains listed below, sequenced in a study of T cell repertoires in cytomegalovirus infection (dated by TCRdb to between 2017 and 2020). The treatment or condition label here, explained by the study, means: in vitro stimulation with specific CMV peptide epitopes to enrich CMV-specific T cells. These reads were obtained on an Illumina HiSeq 1500. TCRdb reprocessing: public reads trimmed at Q25 with fastp, clones called with MiXCR, in-frame beta chains kept. For every CDR3 protein sequence, its rows merge into one entry that carries the most common genes and DNA. A total of about 220,000 distinct CDR3 sequences appear in this sample, approximately 40% of them only once. The ten largest clones add up to about 60% of the sample. These receptors lack a known antigen. The material was CD8+ T cells from cultured PBMCs, obtained from culture after CMV antigen stimulation. These receptors were obtained from a human donor in good health (CMV status not recorded). Some clones in this sample may be carry-over from other donors' samples.

This rearrangement joins TRBV6-7 to TRBJ2-7, with D hard to call. TRBV6-7 is known as an ORF, though its function is uncertain. This CDR3 is built from 18 residues. V was pared by 2 bases and J by 2 bases, with 22 bases between. The CDR3 DNA reads as TGTGCCAGCAGTTACCCGCCTCCCAGAATGGATCCGACCTACGAGCAGTACTTC. Its protein is CASSYPPPRMDPTYEQYF.

This clonotype was found a few times. The chain is built from TRBV7-2 and TRBJ2-5, with no clear D. The CDR3 covers 15 residues. V was cut by 2 bases and J by 2 bases, with 12 bases left in between. Germline V gene lookup returns CDR1 SGHTA and CDR2 FQGNSA. DNA for the CDR3: TGTGCCAGCAGCTTAAGAATGCCCCCGCAAGAGACCCAGTACTTC. Translated, it gives CASSLRMPPQETQYF.

This sequence joins TRBV27 and TRBJ2-1, with TRBD2 identical over 7 bases. Germline lookup yields CDR1 MNHEY and CDR2 SMNVEV (reference sequence). After removal of 8 bases from V and 4 bases from J, the junction contained 8 bases not matched to a gene. The CDR3 length is 14 residues. The CDR3 is CASQRSGAYNEQFF. The CDR3 nucleotides read TGTGCCAGCCAGAGAAGCGGGGCTTACAATGAGCAGTTCTTC.

The chain recombines TRBV11-2 with TRBJ2-7; D unclear. In germline, CDR1 is SGHAT, CDR2 FQNNGV. The CDR3 length is 14 residues. V was pared by 1 base and J by 0 bases, with 7 bases between. The chain's CDR3 is CASSLVGYSYEQYF. CDR3 bases: TGTGCCAGCAGCTTAGTGGGCTACTCCTACGAGCAGTACTTC.